This TCR beta chain was sequenced in a study of Graves' ophthalmopathy and Graves' hyperthyroidism. About the research overall: Before any treatment, peripheral blood was taken at the initial diagnosis. Study-level findings and limits: Blood also contained most of the expanded thyroid clonotypes above 0.001 frequency. From stable hyperthyroidism, ophthalmopathy was separated by a 13-signature model with 87.88% sensitivity and 75% to 82% specificity.

The germline V gene has CDR1 SGHTA and CDR2 FQGNSA. Deletions cut 1 base from V and 0 bases from J, with 22 bases between. CDR3 length: 20 residues. Many counts were recorded for this clonotype. Its antigen is undetermined. Diagnosis was based on clinical symptoms, serum thyroxine, TRAb, thyroid ultrasound and orbital computed tomography. TCR beta CDR3 amplification used RNA transcripts. Second-round multiplex PCR came after a first-round RT-PCR that employed HTBI primers. TCRdb re-called the multiplex PCR reads through MiXCR, storing one row per CDR3 protein. The table shows 400,000 or so distinct CDR3 sequences, with approximately 17% occurring only once.

The rearrangement joins TRBV7-2 to TRBJ2-4; D tentatively fits TRBD1 or TRBD2 (5 bases each). This receptor was taken from an adult woman with stable Graves' hyperthyroidism. Sequencing used peripheral blood. This CDR3 reads CASSLGYRPGGGLAKNIQYF. The CDR3 DNA reads as TGTGCCAGCAGCTTAGGCTACAGGCCCGGTGGGGGATTAGCCAAAAACATTCAGTACTTC. Together with reference TRBV7-2 and TRBJ2-4, the CDR3 gives the full variable domain: GAGVSQSPSNKVTEKGKDVELRCDPISGHTALYWYRQSLGQGLEFLIYFQGNSAPDKSGLPSDRFSAERTGGSVSTLTIQRTQQEDSAVYLCASSLGYRPGGGLAKNIQYFGAGTRLSVL.